This entry lists 13 T cell receptor beta chains sequenced from one sample in a study of T cells in Graves' hyperthyroidism and ophthalmopathy. Amplification of TCR beta CDR3 regions was performed using RNA transcripts as template. First-round RT-PCR targeting the TCR CDR3 was performed with the HTBI primer set. TCRdb re-analysed the multiplex PCR reads in MiXCR, keeping a single row per CDR3 protein. The data contain roughly 500,000 distinct CDR3 sequences, approximately 22% of them singletons. Sequencing input: blood. The receptors were gathered from a woman in her 70s with Graves' ophthalmopathy.

The gene calls are TRBV30 and TRBJ2-6, with TRBD1 identical over 10 bases. CDR3 length equals 18 residues. J lost 3 bases, V lost 3 bases, and 11 bases had no gene match. CDR1 is GTSNPN, CDR2 SVGIG, per germline (reference sequence). The CDR3 spells CAWSKLLTGGSGANVLTF. In DNA, the CDR3 is TGTGCCTGGAGCAAACTATTGACAGGGGGCAGTGGGGCCAACGTCCTGACTTTC. Full variable domain (missing parts from reference TRBV30 and TRBJ2-6): SQTIHQWPATLVQPVGSPLSLECTVEGTSNPNLYWYRQAAGRGLQLLFYSVGIGQISSEVPQNLSASRPQDRQFILSSKKLLLSDSGFYLCAWSKLLTGGSGANVLTFGAGSRLTVL.

This clonotype has just a few counts. The CDR3 region has the DNA TGTGCCAGCAGTCATCCGGGACGTATCTCTGGAAACACCATATATTTT. Its translation: CASSHPGRISGNTIYF. The J gene is TRBJ1-3, the V gene TRBV6-1; a possible D gene is TRBD1 (5 bases). The CDR3 contains 16 residues. In germline, CDR1 is MNHNS, CDR2 SASEGT. Trimming shortened V by 5 bases and J by 0 bases, and 14 bases separated the two germline ends.

There are a few counts of this clonotype. The CDR3 nucleotides read TGCGCCAGCAGCCGACTAACAGGGGGTAGTGATGGCTACACCTTC. This codes for CASSRLTGGSDGYTF. This chain uses TRBV5-1 with TRBJ1-2; TRBD1 aligns across 8 bases. CDR3 length equals 15 residues. Germline CDR1 SGHRS, CDR2 YFSETQ. V shed 4 bases, J shed 6 bases, and the junction held 11 bases outside the gene matches. The entire variable domain, with the rest obtained from reference TRBV5-1 and TRBJ1-2, is as follows: KAGVTQTPRYLIKTRGQQVTLSCSPISGHRSVSWYQQTPGQGLQFLFEYFSETQRNKGNFPGRFSGRQFSNSRSEMNVSTLELGDSALYLCASSRLTGGSDGYTFGSGTRLTVV.

The CDR3 loop is CSGGTDSNQPQHF. For the CDR3, the DNA is TGCAGCGGAGGGACGGATAGCAATCAGCCCCAGCATTTT. This sequence joins TRBV29-1 and TRBJ1-5; D is possibly TRBD1 (5 bases). Per the germline V gene, CDR1 is SQVTM and CDR2 is ANQGSEA. Trimming took 7 bases from V and 0 from J, leaving 10 bases between them. This CDR3 has 13 amino acids.

This clonotype has just a few counts. This rearrangement joins TRBV19 to TRBJ2-3; 10 bases are shared with TRBD2. The CDR3 runs to 14 residues. CDR1 LNHDA and CDR2 SQIVND come from the germline V gene (reference sequence). The junction had 2 bases not matched to a gene; V was cut back by 6 bases and J by 2 bases. CDR3 DNA sequence: TGTGCCAGTAGCACTAGCGGGAACACAGATACGCAGTATTTT. Residues: CASSTSGNTDTQYF.

The genes are TRBV7-9 and TRBJ2-5; D is possibly TRBD1 or TRBD2 (7 bases each). The CDR3 totals 17 residues. The germline CDR1 and CDR2 sequences are SEHNR and FQNEAQ (reference sequence). V was trimmed by 5 bases and J by 0 bases, leaving 19 bases between them. Here the CDR3 reads CASSPPGGQTNQETQYF. For the CDR3, the DNA is TGTGCCAGCAGCCCTCCGGGGGGACAGACAAACCAAGAGACCCAGTACTTC.

The chain employs TRBV2 and TRBJ2-7; perhaps TRBD2 as D (6 bases). With 10 bases removed from V and 7 bases from J, the gap between germline ends came to 20 bases. Per the germline V gene, CDR1 is SNHLY and CDR2 is FYNNEI. This CDR3 is 13 amino acids long. CDR3 sequence (DNA): TGTGCCACCCAGGAGGGGCCGCCTACGGAGCAGTACTTC. The encoded protein is CATQEGPPTEQYF.

This clonotype was seen a few times. The V and J genes are TRBV3-1 and TRBJ1-4; the D is unclear. CDR1 LGHDT and CDR2 YNNKEL come from the germline V gene (reference sequence). This CDR3 is 11 amino acids long. Between the trimmed V and J ends, which lost 4 bases and 7 bases, there was a span of 4 bases. Here the CDR3 reads CASSRTEKLFF. CDR3 sequence (DNA): TGTGCCAGCAGCCGCACTGAAAAACTGTTTTTT.

The V and J genes are TRBV3-1 and TRBJ2-3, with D unresolved. Germline-derived CDR1 and CDR2 are LGHDT and YNNKEL (reference sequence). The germline V and J ends were trimmed by 4 bases and 6 bases, with 14 bases remaining between them. This CDR3 spans 14 amino acids. CDR3 protein: CASSRGLALDTQYF. The CDR3 DNA is TGTGCCAGCAGCCGCGGATTAGCCCTGGATACGCAGTATTTT.

The chain couples TRBV15 to TRBJ1-1; D is undetermined. This CDR3 region has 14 residues. Trimming stripped 0 bases from V and 3 bases from J, with 8 bases between. Looked up from germline, CDR1 is LNHNV and CDR2 is YYDKDF (reference sequence). The DNA of the CDR3 is TGTGCCACCAGCAGAGATCGTCTGGACACTGAAGCTTTCTTT. Its translation is CATSRDRLDTEAFF. The variable domain in full, with the rest retrieved from reference TRBV15 and TRBJ1-1, is DAMVIQNPRYQVTQFGKPVTLSCSQTLNHNVMYWYQQKSSQAPKLLFHYYDKDFNNEADTPDNFQSRRPNTSFCFLDIRSPGLGDTAMYLCATSRDRLDTEAFFGQGTRLTVV.

Only one count was recorded for this clonotype. The chain recombines TRBV6-2 or TRBV6-3 with TRBJ1-3, with D possibly TRBD1 on 6 matching bases. V lost 7 bases to trimming and J lost 0 bases, with 16 bases between them. In germline, CDR1 is MNHEY, CDR2 SVGEGT. This CDR3 spans 16 amino acids. CDR3 in DNA: TGTGCCAGCACAGATCGACAGGTTAGCTCTGGAAACACCATATATTTT. Its protein is CASTDRQVSSGNTIYF.

This clonotype was seen repeatedly, ten times or more. V is TRBV12-3 or TRBV12-4 and J is TRBJ2-3, with unresolved D. Deletions cut 3 bases from V and 4 bases from J, with 14 bases between. This CDR3 has 15 residues. The CDR3 DNA reads as TGTGCCAGCAGTTTTATGGCTAGTGTGGCAGATACGCAGTATTTT. Amino acids: CASSFMASVADTQYF.

The CDR3 here is CASSRSPGRNTGELFF. CDR3 sequence (DNA): TGCGCCAGCAGCCGGTCACCAGGAAGGAACACCGGGGAGCTGTTTTTT. The chain combines TRBV4-3 with TRBJ2-2; D is undetermined. V shed 4 bases and J shed 1 base, with 13 bases lying between them. The CDR3 is 16 residues long. CDR1 LGHNA and CDR2 YSLEER come from the germline V gene.